Listed here are 22 T cell receptor beta chains from one sample, sequenced in a study of T cell responses to AZD1222 COVID-19 vaccine. TCRdb's table, derived via immunoSEQ multiplex PCR, lists solely in-frame clones and lacks some. Here the sample spans some 86,000 clones, around 92% being singletons. Sample: peripheral blood, taken on day 0 of AZD1222 vaccination. These receptors all come from an adult in good health.

The rearrangement links TRBV28 to TRBJ2-3; D is possibly TRBD2 (6 bases). The V gene lost 4 bases and the J gene lost 0 bases, with 8 bases spanning the gap. CDR3 length: 14 amino acids. CDR1 MDHEN and CDR2 SYDVKM come from the germline V gene. The CDR3 DNA follows: TGTGCCAGCAGTTCGAGCGGGAGCACAGATACGCAGTATTTT. This encodes CASSSSGSTDTQYF.

The chain joins TRBV29-1 to TRBJ2-4; TRBD1 is a possible D gene (5 bases). This CDR3 has 13 residues. The germline V and J ends were trimmed by 4 bases and 0 bases, with 7 bases remaining between them. Germline CDR1 and CDR2: SQVTM and ANQGSEA. The CDR3 spells CSVVQGAKNIQYF. In nucleotides, the CDR3 is TGCAGCGTTGTTCAGGGAGCCAAAAACATTCAGTACTTC. Full variable domain (rest looked up from reference TRBV29-1 and TRBJ2-4): SAVISQKPSRDICQRGTSLTIQCQVDSQVTMMFWYRQQPGQSLTLIATANQGSEATYESGFVIDKFPISRPNLTFSTLTVSNMSPEDSSIYLCSVVQGAKNIQYFGAGTRLSVL.

This chain links TRBV7-6 with TRBJ2-3, with 8 bases matching TRBD2. The V and J ends lost 2 bases and 3 bases, in that order; junction bases with no gene match: 4. Germline CDR1 SGHVS, CDR2 FNYEAQ. The CDR3 spans 15 residues. In nucleotides, the CDR3 is TGTGCCAGCAGCTTATTAACTAGCGGAACAGATACGCAGTATTTT. Its translation: CASSLLTSGTDTQYF.

This clone was observed once. This chain uses TRBV4-3 with TRBJ1-2; D is perhaps TRBD1 (5 bases). Trimming stripped 0 bases from V and 1 base from J, with 15 bases between. The CDR3 sequence is 17 residues long. Germline V gene data show CDR1 as LGHNA and CDR2 as YSLEER. CDR3 residues: CASSQDLPPGHNYGYTF. For the CDR3, the DNA is TGCGCCAGCAGCCAAGATCTACCGCCAGGGCATAACTATGGCTACACCTTC.

Here the CDR3 reads CASSLTSMADTQYF. CDR3 coding DNA: TGTGCCAGCAGCCTGACTAGCATGGCAGATACGCAGTATTTT. The chain carries TRBV11-2 and TRBJ2-3, with 7 positions matching TRBD2. Per the germline V gene, CDR1 is SGHAT and CDR2 is FQNNGV. J was trimmed by 4 bases and V by 5 bases; bases with no gene match: 6. This CDR3 contains 14 residues.

This chain joins TRBV6-5 and TRBJ2-3; possible D gene TRBD2, 6 bases. V was pared by 7 bases and J by 0 bases, with 8 bases between. The CDR3 has 13 residues. The germline gives CDR1 MNHEY, CDR2 SVGAGI. This chain's CDR3 is CASKRVSTDTQYF. In nucleotides, the CDR3 is TGTGCCAGCAAGCGGGTCAGCACAGATACGCAGTATTTT.

The chain couples TRBV11-1 to TRBJ2-1; TRBD1 is a possible D gene (5 bases). From germline, CDR1 is SGHAT and CDR2 FQDESV (reference sequence). The CDR3 has 14 residues. V shed 5 bases and J shed 6 bases, with 14 bases lying between them. CDR3: CASSAKDRFNEQFF. The CDR3 DNA reads TGTGCCAGCAGCGCCAAAGACAGATTCAATGAGCAGTTCTTC.

This chain links TRBV2 with TRBJ1-6; D possibly corresponds to TRBD1 (6 bases). V lost 4 bases to trimming and J lost 9 bases, with 16 bases between them. The length of the CDR3 is 15 residues. Germline CDR1 and CDR2: SNHLY and FYNNEI. The DNA of the CDR3 is TGTGCCAGCAGTGTCGGAGGGGGTCCCGTTTCACCCCTCCACTTT. This sequence encodes CASSVGGGPVSPLHF.

The chain joins TRBV29-1 to TRBJ1-1; TRBD1 agrees at 8 bases. The CDR3 has 13 residues. V was pared by 3 bases and J by 4 bases, with 4 bases of the junction left unmatched. The germline V gene has CDR1 SQVTM and CDR2 ANQGSEA. The CDR3 DNA sequence: TGCAGCGTTGAGCTGGACAGGGCCACTGAAGCTTTCTTT. Amino acid sequence: CSVELDRATEAFF.

This clone occurred a few times. V gene TRBV14 combines with J gene TRBJ2-7, with D possibly being TRBD1 (5 bases). The CDR3 is 17 residues long. The V end was cut by 1 base, the J end by 1 base, with 17 bases between. Per the germline V gene, CDR1 is SGHDN and CDR2 is FVKESK. The CDR3: CASSQGVWGDGSYEQYF. Here the CDR3 DNA reads TGTGCCAGCAGCCAAGGGGTCTGGGGCGATGGGTCCTACGAGCAGTACTTC.

This rearrangement joins TRBV7-2 to TRBJ2-3, with 10 bases that match TRBD2. This CDR3 is 16 amino acids long. Unmatched junction bases numbered 9, after V lost 5 bases and J lost 4 bases. Germline CDR1 and CDR2: SGHTA and FQGNSA. The CDR3 region has the DNA TGTGCCAGCAGCGTCCATGACCTAGCGGGAGCAGATACGCAGTATTTT. It is translated as CASSVHDLAGADTQYF.

The rearrangement joins TRBV3-1 (or the pseudogene TRBV3-2) to TRBJ2-1; 7 positions agree with TRBD2. The CDR3 covers 14 residues. Germline loops: CDR1 LGHDT, CDR2 YNNKEL (reference sequence). Unmatched junction bases numbered 13, after V lost 10 bases and J lost 7 bases. The CDR3 loop reads CATSFGSGGNEQFF. The CDR3 bases are TGTGCCACCTCTTTCGGATCGGGAGGAAATGAGCAGTTCTTC.

This chain uses TRBV24-1 with TRBJ2-1; 7 bases map to TRBD2. After removal of 1 base from V and 8 bases from J, the junction contained 7 bases not matched to a gene. The CDR3 covers 15 residues. Germline CDR1 and CDR2: KGHDR and SFDVKD. CDR3 loop: CATSDLGGSFDEQFF. The CDR3 DNA reads TGTGCCACCAGTGATTTAGGCGGGAGCTTCGATGAGCAGTTCTTC.

V is TRBV5-4 and J is TRBJ2-7, with 8 bases matching TRBD2. There are 13 residues in the CDR3. Looked up from germline, CDR1 is SGHNT and CDR2 is YYREEE (reference sequence). Losses at the gene ends were 1 base for V and 6 bases for J; bases not matched to a gene: 3. Here the CDR3 DNA reads TGTGCCAGCAGCTTGTCAGGGACTAGCGAGCAGTACTTC. Amino acid sequence: CASSLSGTSEQYF.

The rearrangement joins TRBV28 to TRBJ2-3; TRBD1 aligns across 7 bases. In germline, CDR1 is MDHEN, CDR2 SYDVKM. Unmatched junction bases numbered 11, after V lost 7 bases and J lost 4 bases. The CDR3 sequence is 15 residues long. The CDR3 sequence is CASTMTGKVPDTQYF. The CDR3 region has the DNA TGTGCCAGCACTATGACAGGGAAGGTCCCAGATACGCAGTATTTT. The complete variable domain, with remaining parts taken from reference TRBV28 and TRBJ2-3, reads DVKVTQSSRYLVKRTGEKVFLECVQDMDHENMFWYRQDPGLGLRLIYFSYDVKMKEKGDIPEGYSVSREKKERFSLILESASTNQTSMYLCASTMTGKVPDTQYFGPGTRLTVL.

The chain joins TRBV14 to TRBJ1-4; D uncertain. The germline V and J ends were trimmed by 3 bases and 0 bases, with 8 bases remaining between them. The CDR3 sequence is 15 residues long. The germline gives CDR1 SGHDN, CDR2 FVKESK. The CDR3 nucleotides read TGTGCCAGCAGCCAGAGGAGGGCAACTAATGAAAAACTGTTTTTT. It codes for CASSQRRATNEKLFF.

The gene calls are TRBV3-1 (or the pseudogene TRBV3-2) and TRBJ2-3; TRBD2 agrees at 8 bases. Germline V gene data show CDR1 as LGHDT and CDR2 as YNNKEL (reference sequence). Trimming took 0 bases from V and 4 from J; bases not matched to a gene: 9. The CDR3 extends over 17 amino acids. The CDR3 coding sequence is TGTGCCAGCAGCCAAGATTTCGAGCGGGAGATAGCAGATACGCAGTATTTT. As protein: CASSQDFEREIADTQYF.

This clone came up once. The V call is TRBV6-5, the J call TRBJ1-2; D is unclear. Germline V gene sequence: CDR1 MNHEY, CDR2 SVGAGI. The V end was cut by 6 bases, the J end by 2 bases, with 13 bases between. This CDR3 contains 14 residues. The chain's CDR3 is CASRPTGGNYGYTF. Written as DNA, the CDR3 is TGTGCCAGCAGGCCTACGGGAGGGAACTATGGCTACACCTTC.

J is TRBJ2-2 and V is TRBV19; 10 bases are a match to TRBD1. The germline CDR1 and CDR2 sequences are LNHDA and SQIVND (reference sequence). This CDR3 has 13 amino acids. Trimming took 8 bases from V and 9 from J; bases not matched to a gene: 6. This CDR3 is CASGTGAVRELFF. The CDR3 DNA is TGTGCCAGTGGGACAGGGGCCGTACGGGAGCTGTTTTTT.

This clone was recorded once. The rearrangement uses TRBV30 and TRBJ2-3, with TRBD1 identical over 10 bases. Germline V gives CDR1 GTSNPN, CDR2 SVGIG (reference sequence). Losses at the gene ends were 2 bases for V and 4 bases for J; bases not matched to a gene: 9. The CDR3 spans 16 residues. The CDR3 DNA is TGTGCCTGGAGTACCGGACAGGGGGGAGATTCAGATACGCAGTATTTT. Its protein product is CAWSTGQGGDSDTQYF.

This clone is a singleton in its sample. V and J are TRBV27 and TRBJ2-3, with TRBD2 identical over 10 bases. V lost 3 bases, J lost 5 bases, and 5 bases stayed unmatched. The CDR3 runs to 15 residues. CDR1 is MNHEY and CDR2 is SMNVEV in the germline V gene (reference sequence). The DNA for the CDR3 is TGTGCCAGCAGTTTTAAACTAGCGGGATTAGATACGCAGTATTTT. This translates into CASSFKLAGLDTQYF.

The chain employs TRBV9 and TRBJ2-5; D is unclear. The CDR3 has 13 residues. The V end was cut by 0 bases, the J end by 1 base, with 4 bases between. In germline, CDR1 is SGDLS, CDR2 YYNGEE. The CDR3 loop reads CASSVEIQETQYF. In DNA, the CDR3 is TGTGCCAGCAGCGTAGAAATCCAAGAGACCCAGTACTTC.